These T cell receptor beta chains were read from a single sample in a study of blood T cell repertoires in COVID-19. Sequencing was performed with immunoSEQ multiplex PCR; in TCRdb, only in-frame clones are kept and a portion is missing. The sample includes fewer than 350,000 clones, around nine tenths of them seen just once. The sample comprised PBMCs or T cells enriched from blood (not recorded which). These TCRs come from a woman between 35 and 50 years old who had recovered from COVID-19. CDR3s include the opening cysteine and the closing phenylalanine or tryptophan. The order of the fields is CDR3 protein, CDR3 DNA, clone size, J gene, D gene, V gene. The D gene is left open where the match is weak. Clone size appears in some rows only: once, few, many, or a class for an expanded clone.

CDR3aa: CASSLAGTSGASSYNEQFF; CDR3nt: TGTGCCAGCAGCTTAGCCGGGACTAGCGGGGCCAGCTCCTACAATGAGCAGTTCTTC; abundance: NA; j_gene: TRBJ2-1; d_gene: TRBD2; v_gene: TRBV11-3
CDR3aa: CASSFLAGDSYNEQFF; CDR3nt: TGTGCCAGCAGCTTCCTAGCGGGGGATTCCTACAATGAGCAGTTCTTC; abundance: NA; j_gene: TRBJ2-1; d_gene: TRBD2; v_gene: TRBV13
CDR3aa: CAITNGREEETQYF; CDR3nt: TGTGCCATCACTAACGGGAGGGAAGAAGAGACCCAGTACTTC; abundance: NA; j_gene: TRBJ2-5; d_gene: TRBD2; v_gene: TRBV10-3
CDR3aa: CASSSSLRGLIRTEAFF; CDR3nt: TGTGCCAGCAGTTCGAGCTTGCGGGGGCTGATTCGCACTGAAGCTTTCTTT; abundance: NA; j_gene: TRBJ1-1; d_gene: NA; v_gene: TRBV27
CDR3aa: CASTDTHTGELFF; CDR3nt: TGTGCCAGCACGGACACACACACCGGGGAGCTGTTTTTT; abundance: few; j_gene: TRBJ2-2; d_gene: NA; v_gene: TRBV2
CDR3aa: CASSQDRTRVHRDYEQYF; CDR3nt: TGTGCCAGCAGCCAAGATAGAACTAGAGTCCACCGGGACTACGAGCAGTACTTC; abundance: once; j_gene: TRBJ2-7; d_gene: NA; v_gene: TRBV3-1/TRBV3-2
CDR3aa: CASSFYGQGAYEQYF; CDR3nt: TGTGCCAGCAGCTTTTATGGACAGGGGGCTTACGAGCAGTACTTC; abundance: NA; j_gene: TRBJ2-7; d_gene: TRBD1; v_gene: TRBV7-2
CDR3aa: CAISGDRGYQPQHF; CDR3nt: TGTGCCATCAGCGGGGACAGGGGCTATCAGCCCCAGCATTTT; abundance: NA; j_gene: TRBJ1-5; d_gene: TRBD1; v_gene: TRBV10-3
CDR3aa: CASSMTGGAYNEQFF; CDR3nt: TGTGCCAGCAGCATGACAGGGGGCGCCTACAATGAGCAGTTCTTC; abundance: NA; j_gene: TRBJ2-1; d_gene: TRBD1; v_gene: TRBV11-2
CDR3aa: CASSSPGGETQYF; CDR3nt: TGTGCCAGCAGCTCCCCGGGGGGAGAGACCCAGTACTTC; abundance: NA; j_gene: TRBJ2-5; d_gene: TRBD2; v_gene: TRBV5-4
CDR3aa: CASSLEGTSPYEQYF; CDR3nt: TGTGCCAGCAGCTTAGAAGGGACTTCTCCCTACGAGCAGTACTTC; abundance: NA; j_gene: TRBJ2-7; d_gene: NA; v_gene: TRBV7-2
CDR3aa: CASSRKRGVRMTYEQYF; CDR3nt: TGTGCCAGCAGCCGAAAAAGGGGTGTCCGGATGACCTACGAGCAGTACTTC; abundance: NA; j_gene: TRBJ2-7; d_gene: NA; v_gene: TRBV7-8
CDR3aa: CASSIEGGSNQPQHF; CDR3nt: TGTGCCAGTAGTATAGAGGGGGGGAGCAATCAGCCCCAGCATTTT; abundance: NA; j_gene: TRBJ1-5; d_gene: NA; v_gene: TRBV19
CDR3aa: CASSRLAGRPYEQYF; CDR3nt: TGTGCCAGCAGTCGCCTAGCGGGGAGACCCTACGAGCAGTACTTC; abundance: NA; j_gene: TRBJ2-7; d_gene: TRBD2; v_gene: TRBV28
CDR3aa: CARSGANTGELFF; CDR3nt: TGTGCCCGCAGCGGAGCGAACACCGGGGAGCTGTTTTTT; abundance: NA; j_gene: TRBJ2-2; d_gene: NA; v_gene: TRBV24-1
CDR3aa: CAWETGANYGYTF; CDR3nt: TGTGCCTGGGAGACAGGGGCTAACTATGGCTACACCTTC; abundance: few; j_gene: TRBJ1-2; d_gene: TRBD1; v_gene: TRBV30